The rows below give T cell receptor beta chains drawn from one sample of a study of T-cell memory formation after mild COVID-19. TCRdb processed the 5' RACE reads anew with MiXCR; each CDR3 protein has one entry. The sample lists approximately 60,000 distinct CDR3 sequences; 9% to 9.5% were seen once. The sample comprised PBMCs or a T cell subset sorted from them (not recorded which). The receptors were gathered from a man aged 18 to 29 who had mild COVID-19 (a few samples of this study predate the infection). Cell type and time point are not known. Each CDR3 is given with its conserved first and last residue. A D gene is named only where the DNA matches it firmly. The size field is filled for only some rows; it gives once, few, many or a size class.

many	.	TRBJ2-2	TRBV10-2	TGCGCCAGCAGTCAGACGAACACCGGGGAGCTGTTTTTT	CASSQTNTGELFF
few	.	TRBJ1-1	TRBV12-3/TRBV12-4	TGTGCCAGCAGTTTACAGGGGACTGGTTGGGCTTTCTTT	CASSLQGTGWAFF
few	TRBD2	TRBJ2-1	TRBV18	TGTGCCAGCTCACCACCCACGGGGGGGTCGAACAATGAGCAGTTCTTC	CASSPPTGGSNNEQFF
few	.	TRBJ1-2	TRBV9	TGTGCCAGCAGCTTAAACCGGGAGCTGGGGTGGGGCTACACCTTC	CASSLNRELGWGYTF
.	.	TRBJ2-5	TRBV29-1	TGCAGCGTTGAAGATCCGAGGGTGGACTTC	CSVEDPRVDF
.	TRBD2	TRBJ2-1	TRBV20-1	TGCAGTGCTGCCCTTGGACTAGTTAGGGGTGAGCAGTTCTTC	CSAALGLVRGEQFF
few	TRBD2	TRBJ2-5	TRBV18	TGTGCCAGCTCAGCCAGACTAGCGGCTACGGGGGAGACCCAGTACTTC	CASSARLAATGETQYF
.	.	TRBJ1-1	TRBV7-3	TGTGCCAGCAGCGCCCTGAGGGGTTCGGCTGAAGCTTTCTTT	CASSALRGSAEAFF
.	TRBD1	TRBJ2-2	TRBV3-1	TGTGCCAGCAGCCCCGGACAGGGGTTGATCACCGGGGAGCTGTTTTTT	CASSPGQGLITGELFF
few	TRBD2	TRBJ2-5	TRBV5-1	TGCGCCAGCAGCGTAGGGTTCGGGACTAGCGGGAAAGAGACCCAGTACTTC	CASSVGFGTSGKETQYF
few	.	TRBJ2-1	TRBV30	TGTGCCTGGAGTTCGGGGTACAATGAGCAGTTCTTC	CAWSSGYNEQFF
.	.	TRBJ2-2	TRBV7-2	TGTGCCAGCAGCCCGCAGAGACCCGGGGAGCTGTTTTTT	CASSPQRPGELFF
many	.	TRBJ1-6	TRBV21-1	TGTGCCAGCAGCAACGGTTTCTGGGGTTTTTATAATTCACCCCTCCACTTT	CASSNGFWGFYNSPLHF
few	.	TRBJ2-5	TRBV5-1	TGCGCCAGCAGCGGCGGCGGAGGGTCGTTCGAGACCCAGTACTTC	CASSGGGGSFETQYF
few	TRBD1	TRBJ1-6	TRBV5-5	TGTGCCAGCAGCCGGACGGACAGGGAGGTTTCACCCCTCCACTTT	CASSRTDREVSPLHF
few	.	TRBJ2-6	TRBV5-1	TGCGCCAGCAGCTTGTACTCTGGGGCCAACGTCCTGACTTTC	CASSLYSGANVLTF
.	TRBD1	TRBJ2-2	TRBV4-2	TGTGCCAGCAGCCAACCTGGGACAGGGGTCACCGGGGAGCTGTTTTTT	CASSQPGTGVTGELFF
many	TRBD1	TRBJ2-5	TRBV5-1	TGCGCCAGCAGCTTCGGGGGTTTGGGACAGGGAGAGACCCAGTACTTC	CASSFGGLGQGETQYF
.	.	TRBJ1-4	TRBV4-2	TGTGCCAGCAGCCAAGATCGGACTCCTAATAATGAAAAACTGTTTTTT	CASSQDRTPNNEKLFF
.	.	TRBJ1-1	TRBV5-1	TGCGCCAGCAGCTTGGATCCAGGTTTGAGCACTGAAGCTTTCTTT	CASSLDPGLSTEAFF
.	TRBD2	TRBJ2-1	TRBV7-2	TGTGCCAGCAGCTCGGGCATGACTAGCGGGGGCGGTAGTATTGAGCAGTTCTTC	CASSSGMTSGGGSIEQFF
few	TRBD2	TRBJ2-3	TRBV2	TGTGCCAGCAGTGTAGCGGGGGGGGGCACAGATACGCAGTATTTT	CASSVAGGGTDTQYF
few	TRBD2	TRBJ2-3	TRBV18	TGTGCCAGCTCACCACCGAGCTCTGGGGGGGCAGATACGCAGTATTTT	CASSPPSSGGADTQYF
.	.	TRBJ2-5	TRBV28	TGTGCCAGCAGTCCGTGGCCCCAAGAGACCCAGTACTTC	CASSPWPQETQYF
.	.	TRBJ1-3	TRBV12-3/TRBV12-4	TGTGCCAGCAGTTCCGGAAACACCATATATTTT	CASSSGNTIYF
few	.	TRBJ2-2	TRBV15	TGTGCCACCAGCAACCGGGGATCCGGGGAGCTGTTTTTT	CATSNRGSGELFF
.	.	TRBJ2-1	TRBV2	TGTGCCAGCAGTGAACGGGGGGCAAGGACCTACAATGAGCAGTTCTTC	CASSERGARTYNEQFF
.	.	TRBJ2-6	TRBV5-1	TGCGCCAGCAGCCCGCCGAGGGGTGGAGGGGCCAACGTCCTGACTTTC	CASSPPRGGGANVLTF
few	.	TRBJ2-3	TRBV18	TGTGCCAGCTCACGGCGGGTGGAAACAACAGATACGCAGTATTTT	CASSRRVETTDTQYF
many	.	TRBJ2-3	TRBV7-9	TGTGCCAGCAGCTCCTACTCGGCCCCCGGCACAGATACGCAGTATTTT	CASSSYSAPGTDTQYF
few	.	TRBJ1-6	TRBV7-3	TGTGCCAGCAGCTTAAGGGCCGGATCACCCCTCCACTTT	CASSLRAGSPLHF
.	.	TRBJ2-3	TRBV7-2	TGTGCCAGCAGGGGGCAATCAGATACGCAGTATTTT	CASRGQSDTQYF
.	.	TRBJ2-1	TRBV7-9	TGTGCCAGCAGCTTACAGGGCAATGAGCAGTTCTTC	CASSLQGNEQFF
few	TRBD2	TRBJ2-5	TRBV5-1	TGCGCCAGCAGCCCTGAGAGTAGCGGGGAGACCCAGTACTTC	CASSPESSGETQYF
few	.	TRBJ1-1	TRBV20-1	TGCAGTGCTAGGACCAACAGGGCCCTAAGAGGTGAAGCTTTCTTT	CSARTNRALRGEAFF
few	.	TRBJ1-1	TRBV18	TGTGCCAGCTCCCCTACGGGGGGTATCGTCATGAACACTGAAGCTTTCTTT	CASSPTGGIVMNTEAFF
few	TRBD2	TRBJ2-3	TRBV5-1	TGCGCCAGCAGCTATGGGACTAGCGGAGGCACAGATACGCAGTATTTT	CASSYGTSGGTDTQYF
many	TRBD1	TRBJ2-5	TRBV5-1	TGCGCCAGCAGCTCGGGACAGGGGTTAGAGACCCAGTACTTC	CASSSGQGLETQYF
.	.	TRBJ2-3	TRBV5-4	TGTGCCAGCAGCTCCTCCACTGTGACAGATACGCAGTATTTT	CASSSSTVTDTQYF
few	.	TRBJ1-2	TRBV6-5	TGTGCCAGCAGTTACTCGGCCACCGGAACTACTGGCTACACCTTC	CASSYSATGTTGYTF
few	.	TRBJ2-6	TRBV12-3/TRBV12-4	TGTGCCAGCAGTCTCGGGGGAGGGGCCAACGTCCTGACTTTC	CASSLGGGANVLTF
.	.	TRBJ1-1	TRBV10-2	TGCGCCAGCAGGACAGAGAACACTGAAGCTTTCTTT	CASRTENTEAFF
.	.	TRBJ2-3	TRBV7-2	TGTGCCAGCAGCCCGATGGGGGCGGGAGATACGCAGTATTTT	CASSPMGAGDTQYF
.	TRBD1	TRBJ2-2	TRBV12-3/TRBV12-4	TGTGCCAGCAGTTCGCCGGACAGGATTAACACCGGGGAGCTGTTTTTT	CASSSPDRINTGELFF
.	TRBD1	TRBJ2-7	TRBV2	TGTGCCAGCAGTGGACGAGACAGGGTAATCCCCAATGTCGACAACGAGCAGTACTTC	CASSGRDRVIPNVDNEQYF
few	.	TRBJ2-3	TRBV28	TGTGCCAGCACTGATACCCGCACAGATACGCAGTATTTT	CASTDTRTDTQYF
few	.	TRBJ2-7	TRBV4-3	TGCGCCAGCAGCCAAGATCCGGCAGGGTTGGAGCAGTACTTC	CASSQDPAGLEQYF
few	TRBD1	TRBJ2-5	TRBV5-1	TGCGCCAGCAGCCACGGATCACAGGGGGAGACCCAGTACTTC	CASSHGSQGETQYF
few	TRBD1	TRBJ2-3	TRBV7-2	TGTGCCAGCAGCTTAGGGGACAGGATGTCTAGCACAGATACGCAGTATTTT	CASSLGDRMSSTDTQYF
many	TRBD1	TRBJ2-7	TRBV2	TGTGCCAGCAGCCTAGACAGGGATCTTAAAAAGCAGTACTTC	CASSLDRDLKKQYF
many	TRBD2	TRBJ2-4	TRBV18	TGTGCCAGCTCGCCCCTAGCGGGGGACGGAAACATTCAGTACTTC	CASSPLAGDGNIQYF
.	.	TRBJ2-2	TRBV6-5	TGTGCCAGCAGTTACGGGCGAAGCGGAGGCGGGGAGCTGTTTTTT	CASSYGRSGGGELFF